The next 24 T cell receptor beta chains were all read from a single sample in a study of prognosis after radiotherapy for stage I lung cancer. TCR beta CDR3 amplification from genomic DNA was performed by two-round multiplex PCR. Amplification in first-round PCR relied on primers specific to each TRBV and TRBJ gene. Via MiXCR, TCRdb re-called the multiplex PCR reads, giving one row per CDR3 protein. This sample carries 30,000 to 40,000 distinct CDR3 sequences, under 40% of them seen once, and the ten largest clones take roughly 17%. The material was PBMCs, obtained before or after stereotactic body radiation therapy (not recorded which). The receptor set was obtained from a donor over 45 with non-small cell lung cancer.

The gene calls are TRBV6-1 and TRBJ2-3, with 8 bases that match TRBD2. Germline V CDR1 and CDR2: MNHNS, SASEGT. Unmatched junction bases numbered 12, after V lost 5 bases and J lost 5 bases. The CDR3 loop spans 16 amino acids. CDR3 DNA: TGTGCCAGCAGTCCCTCTATAGCGGGGTGGGGAGATACGCAGTATTTT. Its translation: CASSPSIAGWGDTQYF.

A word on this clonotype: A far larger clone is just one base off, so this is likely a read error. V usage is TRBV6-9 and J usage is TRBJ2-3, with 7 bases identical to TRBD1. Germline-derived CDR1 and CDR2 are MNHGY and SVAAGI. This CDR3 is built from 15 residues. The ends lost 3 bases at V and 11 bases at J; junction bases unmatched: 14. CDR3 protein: CASSYETGSVAMQYF. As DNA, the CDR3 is TGTGCCAGCAGTTACGAGACAGGGTCCGTTGCAATGCAGTATTTT.

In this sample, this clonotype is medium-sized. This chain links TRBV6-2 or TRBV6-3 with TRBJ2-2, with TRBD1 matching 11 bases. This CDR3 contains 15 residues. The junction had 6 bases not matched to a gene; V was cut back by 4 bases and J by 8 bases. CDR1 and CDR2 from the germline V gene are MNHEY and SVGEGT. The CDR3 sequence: CASSLWDRGEGELFF. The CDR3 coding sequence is TGTGCCAGCAGTTTGTGGGACAGGGGGGAAGGGGAGCTGTTTTTT.

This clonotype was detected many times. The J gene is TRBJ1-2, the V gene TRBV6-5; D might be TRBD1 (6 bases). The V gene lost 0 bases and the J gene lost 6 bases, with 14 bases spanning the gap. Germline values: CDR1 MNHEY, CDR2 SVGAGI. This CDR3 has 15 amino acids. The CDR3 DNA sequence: TGTGCCAGCAGTTACTCCCCAGGGGCGGGGGATGGCTACACCTTC. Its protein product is CASSYSPGAGDGYTF.

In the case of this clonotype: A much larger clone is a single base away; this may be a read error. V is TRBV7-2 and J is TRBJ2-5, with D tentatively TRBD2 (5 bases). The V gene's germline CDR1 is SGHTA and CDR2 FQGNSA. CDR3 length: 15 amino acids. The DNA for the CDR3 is TGTGCCAACAGCCTCGGGGAGAACCTTCAAGAGACCCAGTACTTC. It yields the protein CANSLGENLQETQYF.

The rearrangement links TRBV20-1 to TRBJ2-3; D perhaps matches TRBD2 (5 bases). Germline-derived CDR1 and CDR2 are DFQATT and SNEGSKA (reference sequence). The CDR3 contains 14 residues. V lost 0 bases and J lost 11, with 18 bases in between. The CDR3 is CSARDRRRHYGQYF. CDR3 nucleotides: TGCAGTGCTAGAGACCGACGGAGGCACTACGGGCAGTATTTT.

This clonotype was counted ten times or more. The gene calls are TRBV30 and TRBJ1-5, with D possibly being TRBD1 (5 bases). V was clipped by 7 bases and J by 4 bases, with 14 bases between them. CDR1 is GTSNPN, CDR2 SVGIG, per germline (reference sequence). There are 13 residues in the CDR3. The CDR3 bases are TGTGCCTCCAGCGAGGGGAGAAATCAGCCCCAGCATTTT. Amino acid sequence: CASSEGRNQPQHF. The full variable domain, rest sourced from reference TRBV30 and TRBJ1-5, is SQTIHQWPATLVQPVGSPLSLECTVEGTSNPNLYWYRQAAGRGLQLLFYSVGIGQISSEVPQNLSASRPQDRQFILSSKKLLLSDSGFYLCASSEGRNQPQHFGDGTRLSIL.

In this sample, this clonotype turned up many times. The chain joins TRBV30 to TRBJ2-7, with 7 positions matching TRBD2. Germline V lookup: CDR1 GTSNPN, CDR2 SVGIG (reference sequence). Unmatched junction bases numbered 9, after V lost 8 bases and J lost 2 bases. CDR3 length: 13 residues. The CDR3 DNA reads TGTGCCGGCCAGCGGGGCCACGCCTACGAGCAGTACTTC. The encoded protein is CAGQRGHAYEQYF.

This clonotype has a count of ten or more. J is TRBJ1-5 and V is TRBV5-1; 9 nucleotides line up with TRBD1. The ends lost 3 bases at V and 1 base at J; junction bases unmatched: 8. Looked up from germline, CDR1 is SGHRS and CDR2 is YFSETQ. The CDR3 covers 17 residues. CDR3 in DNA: TGCGCCAGCAGCTGGGGGGACAGGGACGAAAGCAATCAGCCCCAGCATTTT. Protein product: CASSWGDRDESNQPQHF. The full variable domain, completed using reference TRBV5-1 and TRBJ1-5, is KAGVTQTPRYLIKTRGQQVTLSCSPISGHRSVSWYQQTPGQGLQFLFEYFSETQRNKGNFPGRFSGRQFSNSRSEMNVSTLELGDSALYLCASSWGDRDESNQPQHFGDGTRLSIL.

The CDR3 spells CASSLEGSGRNGYTF. The CDR3 region has the DNA TGCGCCAGCAGCTTGGAGGGTTCGGGCAGGAATGGCTACACCTTC. The genes are TRBV5-1 and TRBJ1-2; no clear D gene. The CDR3 is 15 amino acids. The V end was cut by 0 bases, the J end by 6 bases, with 15 bases between. Per the germline V gene, CDR1 is SGHRS and CDR2 is YFSETQ.

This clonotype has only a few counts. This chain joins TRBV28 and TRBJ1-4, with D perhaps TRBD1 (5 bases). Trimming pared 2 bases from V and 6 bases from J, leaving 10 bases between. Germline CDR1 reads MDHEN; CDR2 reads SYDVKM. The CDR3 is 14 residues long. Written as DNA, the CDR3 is TGTGCCAGCAGTTTAGTGGGGCTTCATGAAAAACTGTTTTTT. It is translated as CASSLVGLHEKLFF.

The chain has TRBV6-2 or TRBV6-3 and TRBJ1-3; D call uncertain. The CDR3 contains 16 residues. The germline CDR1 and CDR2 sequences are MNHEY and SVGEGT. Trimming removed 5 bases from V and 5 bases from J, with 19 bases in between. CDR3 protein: CASSEVLQSIRNTIYF. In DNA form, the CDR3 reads TGTGCCAGCAGTGAAGTACTGCAGAGTATTCGAAACACCATATATTTT.

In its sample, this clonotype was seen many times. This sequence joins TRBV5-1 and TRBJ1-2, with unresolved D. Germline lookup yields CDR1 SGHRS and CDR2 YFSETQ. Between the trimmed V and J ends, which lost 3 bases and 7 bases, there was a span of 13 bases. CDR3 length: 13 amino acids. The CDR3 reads CASSSDSTRGYTF. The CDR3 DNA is TGCGCCAGCAGCTCCGACTCTACCCGTGGCTACACCTTC.

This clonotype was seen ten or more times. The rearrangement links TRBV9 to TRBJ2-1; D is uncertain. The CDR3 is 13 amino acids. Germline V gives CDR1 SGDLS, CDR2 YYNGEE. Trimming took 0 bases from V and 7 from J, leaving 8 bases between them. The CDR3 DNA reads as TGTGCCAGCAGCGTAGTCGGCGTGAATGAGCAGTTCTTC. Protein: CASSVVGVNEQFF.

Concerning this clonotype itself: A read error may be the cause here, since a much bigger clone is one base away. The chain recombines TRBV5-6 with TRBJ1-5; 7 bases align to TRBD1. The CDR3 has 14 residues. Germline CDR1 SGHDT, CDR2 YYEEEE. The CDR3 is CASTLRGLGQPQHF. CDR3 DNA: TGTGCCAGCACCTTGAGGGGGCTAGGGCAGCCCCAGCATTTT.

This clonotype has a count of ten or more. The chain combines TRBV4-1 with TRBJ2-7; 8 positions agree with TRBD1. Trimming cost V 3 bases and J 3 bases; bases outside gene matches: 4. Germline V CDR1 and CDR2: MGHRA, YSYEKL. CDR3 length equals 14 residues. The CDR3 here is CASSQGQEYYEQYF. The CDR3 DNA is TGCGCCAGCAGCCAGGGACAGGAATACTACGAGCAGTACTTC.

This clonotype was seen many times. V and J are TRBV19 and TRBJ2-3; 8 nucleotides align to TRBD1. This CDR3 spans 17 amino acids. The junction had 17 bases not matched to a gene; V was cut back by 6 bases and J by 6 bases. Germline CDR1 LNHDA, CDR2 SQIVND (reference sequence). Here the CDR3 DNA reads TGTGCCAGTAGCGGGACAGGATTCTTACCTTCAACGGATACGCAGTATTTT. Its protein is CASSGTGFLPSTDTQYF.

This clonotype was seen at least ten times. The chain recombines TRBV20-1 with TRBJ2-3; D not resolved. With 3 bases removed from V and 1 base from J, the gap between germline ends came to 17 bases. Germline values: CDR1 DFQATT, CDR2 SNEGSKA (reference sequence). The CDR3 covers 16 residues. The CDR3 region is CSASLASRARTDTQYF. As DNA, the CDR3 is TGCAGTGCTAGTCTGGCCTCACGGGCCCGCACAGATACGCAGTATTTT.

The CDR3 DNA is TGTGCCAGCAGCCTATCCTGGACAGGGGGAACCGGGGAGCTGTTTTTT. This encodes CASSLSWTGGTGELFF. This chain links TRBV7-6 with TRBJ2-2; TRBD1 matches 10 bases. Germline loops: CDR1 SGHVS, CDR2 FNYEAQ. The CDR3 has 16 amino acids. Trimming at V came to 5 bases and at J to 5 bases, leaving 8 bases not matched to a gene. The entire variable domain, with the rest obtained from reference TRBV7-6 and TRBJ2-2, is as follows: GAGVSQSPRYKVTKRGQDVALRCDPISGHVSLYWYRQALGQGPEFLTYFNYEAQQDKSGLPNDRFSAERPEGSISTLTIQRTEQRDSAMYRCASSLSWTGGTGELFFGEGSRLTVL.

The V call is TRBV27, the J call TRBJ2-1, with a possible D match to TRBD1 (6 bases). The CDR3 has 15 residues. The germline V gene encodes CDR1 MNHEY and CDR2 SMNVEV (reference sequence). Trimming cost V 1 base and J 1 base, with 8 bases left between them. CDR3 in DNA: TGTGCCAGCAGTTTATGGACAGCTTCCTACAATGAGCAGTTCTTC. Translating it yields CASSLWTASYNEQFF.

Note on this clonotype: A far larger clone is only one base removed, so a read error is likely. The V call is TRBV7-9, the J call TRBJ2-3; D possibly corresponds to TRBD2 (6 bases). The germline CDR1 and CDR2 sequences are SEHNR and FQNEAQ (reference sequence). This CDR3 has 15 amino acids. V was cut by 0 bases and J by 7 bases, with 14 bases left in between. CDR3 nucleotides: TGTGCCAGCAGCTTAGCGGGCGGAGGGTTATATACGCAGTATTTT. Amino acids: CASSLAGGGLYTQYF.

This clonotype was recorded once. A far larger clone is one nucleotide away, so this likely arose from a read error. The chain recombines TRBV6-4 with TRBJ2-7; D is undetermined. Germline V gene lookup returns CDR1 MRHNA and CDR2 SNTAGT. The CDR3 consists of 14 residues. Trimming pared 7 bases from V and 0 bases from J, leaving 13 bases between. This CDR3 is CASKGSFTSYEQYF. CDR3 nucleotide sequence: TGTGCCAGCAAGGGCAGTTTTACCTCCTACGAGCAGTACTTC.

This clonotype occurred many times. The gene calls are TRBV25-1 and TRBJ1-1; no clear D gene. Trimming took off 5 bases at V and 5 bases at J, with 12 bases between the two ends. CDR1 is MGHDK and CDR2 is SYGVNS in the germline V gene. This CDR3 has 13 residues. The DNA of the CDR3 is TGTGCCAGCAGTCCTCCGGGGAGTACTGAAGCTTTCTTT. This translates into CASSPPGSTEAFF.

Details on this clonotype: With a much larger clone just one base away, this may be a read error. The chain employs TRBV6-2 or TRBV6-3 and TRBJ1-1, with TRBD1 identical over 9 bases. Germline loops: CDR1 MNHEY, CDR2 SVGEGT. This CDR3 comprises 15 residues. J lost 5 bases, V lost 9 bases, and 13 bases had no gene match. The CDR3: CARSKPGQGLTEAFF. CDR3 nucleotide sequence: TGTGCCAGAAGTAAGCCGGGACAGGGACTAACTGAAGCTTTCTTT.